A single sample gave rise to the 13 T cell receptor beta chains below, sequenced in a study of blood T cell repertoires in COVID-19. Data came from immunoSEQ multiplex PCR; TCRdb stores just in-frame clones and leaves some out. The sample holds around 270,000 clones, more than 85% seen once. The sample taken for sequencing was peripheral blood. These receptors were collected from a man younger than 45 with acute or convalescent COVID-19.

This clone was found once. V usage is TRBV18 and J usage is TRBJ2-7, with unresolved D. Trimming shortened V by 5 bases and J by 5 bases, and 19 bases separated the two germline ends. Per the germline V gene, CDR1 is KGHSH and CDR2 is LQKENI. CDR3 length: 15 amino acids. Written as DNA, the CDR3 is TGTGCCAGCTCAGCGACCACCGGGTCAAAAGACGAGCAGTACTTC. This codes for CASSATTGSKDEQYF. Full variable domain (rest looked up from reference TRBV18 and TRBJ2-7): NAGVMQNPRHLVRRRGQEARLRCSPMKGHSHVYWYRQLPEEGLKFMVYLQKENIIDESGMPKERFSAEFPKEGPSILRIQQVVRGDSAAYFCASSATTGSKDEQYFGPGTRLTVT.

This chain connects TRBV9 to TRBJ2-4; a weak D match, TRBD2 (6 bases). The germline V and J ends were trimmed by 0 bases and 1 base, with 11 bases remaining between them. This CDR3 is built from 16 residues. Germline values: CDR1 SGDLS, CDR2 YYNGEE. In nucleotides, the CDR3 is TGTGCCAGCAGCGTAGCCCCAGGGACTGCCAAAAACATTCAGTACTTC. Protein sequence: CASSVAPGTAKNIQYF.

The chain employs TRBV6-1 and TRBJ2-2; 11 bases are shared with TRBD1. Looked up from germline, CDR1 is MNHNS and CDR2 is SASEGT. Germline trimming cut 2 bases from V and 5 bases from J; bases unmatched to any gene: 4. The CDR3 consists of 16 residues. CDR3 coding DNA: TGTGCCAGCAGTGAATACGGGACAGGGGGTACCGGGGAGCTGTTTTTT. Amino acid sequence: CASSEYGTGGTGELFF.

The gene calls are TRBV2 and TRBJ1-6; unclear D gene. Germline CDR1 reads SNHLY; CDR2 reads FYNNEI. The germline V and J ends were trimmed by 1 base and 13 bases, with 17 bases remaining between them. The CDR3 runs 15 residues. The CDR3, as DNA: TGTGCCAGCAGTGAAGGCAGACATTCAATAACCCCCCTCCACTTT. Its protein is CASSEGRHSITPLHF.

This chain joins TRBV5-1 and TRBJ2-5; weak D call: TRBD1 (6 bases). The CDR3 runs to 17 residues. CDR1 is SGHRS and CDR2 is YFSETQ in the germline V gene. V was shortened by 0 bases and J by 2 bases, with 17 bases between the two germline ends. CDR3 sequence: CASSLGPVQGTQETQYF. The DNA of the CDR3 is TGCGCCAGCAGCTTGGGGCCTGTACAGGGAACGCAAGAGACCCAGTACTTC. Drawing the rest from reference TRBV5-1 and TRBJ2-5, the complete variable domain is KAGVTQTPRYLIKTRGQQVTLSCSPISGHRSVSWYQQTPGQGLQFLFEYFSETQRNKGNFPGRFSGRQFSNSRSEMNVSTLELGDSALYLCASSLGPVQGTQETQYFGPGTRLLVL.

This clone came up once. The chain couples TRBV29-1 to TRBJ2-1, with 10 bases aligning to TRBD2. V dropped 7 bases and J dropped 0; count of bases not matched to a gene: 9. Germline V gene data show CDR1 as SQVTM and CDR2 as ANQGSEA. The CDR3 covers 16 residues. CDR3 DNA sequence: TGCAGCGGAGAGGGTCTAGCGGGAGTCTCCTACAATGAGCAGTTCTTC. This encodes CSGEGLAGVSYNEQFF.

The chain has TRBV5-6 and TRBJ2-3, with TRBD2 as a possible D gene (5 bases). Germline assignment: CDR1 SGHDT and CDR2 YYEEEE. Trimming removed 4 bases from V and 4 bases from J, with 22 bases in between. This CDR3 comprises 17 residues. The CDR3 coding sequence is TGTGCCAGCAGCCCGGAGGTCAGGTTCAACTTAGCAGATACGCAGTATTTT. Its translation: CASSPEVRFNLADTQYF.

CDR3 protein: CASSEGKPRGTQYF. CDR3 DNA sequence: TGTGCCAGCAGTGAAGGCAAGCCCAGGGGTACGCAGTATTTT. This rearrangement joins TRBV6-1 to TRBJ2-3, with a tentative D call TRBD1 (6 bases). Trimming removed 1 base at V and 8 bases at J, with 13 bases between. CDR3 size: 14 residues. Germline V gene lookup returns CDR1 MNHNS and CDR2 SASEGT.

CDR3 coding DNA: TGTGCCAGCAGCATGACAGGGCCCTACGAGCAGTACTTC. Its protein is CASSMTGPYEQYF. The rearrangement uses TRBV7-9 and TRBJ2-7, with 7 bases aligning to TRBD1. From germline, CDR1 is SEHNR and CDR2 FQNEAQ (reference sequence). The CDR3 is 13 residues long. The junction had 3 bases not matched to a gene; V was cut back by 5 bases and J by 2 bases.

This clone came up once. V usage is TRBV15 and J usage is TRBJ1-1; the match to TRBD1 covers 9 bases. The J segment lost 11 bases and the V segment lost 5 bases, leaving 9 bases of the junction unmatched. The CDR3 length is 13 residues. Germline V gene lookup returns CDR1 LNHNV and CDR2 YYDKDF (reference sequence). The CDR3 DNA sequence: TGTGCCACCAGCCCTAACAGGGGGCGGAAGGCTTTCTTT. Residues: CATSPNRGRKAFF.

This clone came up once. The chain has TRBV5-5 and TRBJ1-4; no clear D. Germline V gene data show CDR1 as SGHKS and CDR2 as YYEKEE (reference sequence). There are 15 residues in the CDR3. V lost 0 bases and J lost 6, with 12 bases in between. In nucleotides, the CDR3 is TGTGCCAGCAGCTTGGCTCTGTGGACTTATGAAAAACTGTTTTTT. This translates into CASSLALWTYEKLFF.

The V gene is TRBV19, the J gene TRBJ1-1, with 7 bases aligning to TRBD1. This CDR3 spans 14 amino acids. J was trimmed by 0 bases and V by 9 bases; bases with no gene match: 7. Germline CDR1 LNHDA, CDR2 SQIVND (reference sequence). DNA of the CDR3: TGTGCCAGCCGAAACAGGGGACTGAACACTGAAGCTTTCTTT. Protein sequence: CASRNRGLNTEAFF.

This clone was detected only once. The V gene is TRBV6-5, the J gene TRBJ1-2; D remains ambiguous. There are 16 residues in the CDR3. V lost 4 bases, J lost 8 bases, and 23 bases lay in between. Looked up from germline, CDR1 is MNHEY and CDR2 is SVGAGI. CDR3 region: CASSSQQQRRVGGYTF. CDR3 bases: TGTGCCAGCAGTTCTCAGCAGCAGAGGAGGGTAGGCGGCTACACCTTC.